Described below is a single T cell receptor (beta chain) sequence and its context. The record originates from a study of radiation and T cells in renal cell carcinoma. Assay used: immunoSEQ multiplex PCR; TCRdb lists only in-frame clones, some missing. The table lists around 74,000 clones, less than 85% of them singletons. Time point here: blood 4 weeks post-SBRT, at nephrectomy. As for treatment: 15 Gy SBRT to primary tumor, nephrectomy 4 weeks later. This TCR came from a woman in her sixties or seventies with renal cell carcinoma. Sequencing was performed on blood, taken from a patient whose treatment included radiotherapy and nephrectomy.

CDR3 sequence: CASSWGTGLNYGYTF. The CDR3 DNA sequence: TGTGCCAGCAGCTGGGGGACAGGTCTTAACTATGGCTACACCTTC. J is TRBJ1-2 and V is TRBV5-4; 8 bases line up with TRBD1. Germline V gives CDR1 SGHNT, CDR2 YYREEE (reference sequence). This CDR3 contains 15 residues. V trimming: 3 bases; J trimming: 1 base; junction bases outside the gene matches: 5.